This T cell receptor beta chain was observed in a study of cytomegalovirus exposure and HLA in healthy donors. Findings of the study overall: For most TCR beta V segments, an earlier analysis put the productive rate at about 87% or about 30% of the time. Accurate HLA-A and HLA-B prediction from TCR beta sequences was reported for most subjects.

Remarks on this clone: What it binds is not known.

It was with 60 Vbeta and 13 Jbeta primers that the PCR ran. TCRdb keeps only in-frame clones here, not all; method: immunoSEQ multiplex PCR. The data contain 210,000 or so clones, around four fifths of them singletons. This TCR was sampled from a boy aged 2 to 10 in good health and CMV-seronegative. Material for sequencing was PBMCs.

For the CDR3, the DNA is TGTGCCAGCAGTGAAATTTCCAGCGGGGGATACACAGATACGCAGTATTTT. It codes for CASSEISSGGYTDTQYF. This chain connects TRBV6-1 to TRBJ2-3, with 8 nucleotides matching TRBD2. This CDR3 has 17 residues. V gave up 2 bases and J gave up 2 bases; unmatched junction bases: 9. In germline, CDR1 is MNHNS, CDR2 SASEGT.